This T cell receptor beta chain was captured by sequencing in a study of immune cell composition in non-small cell lung cancer. TCRdb keeps only in-frame clones here, not all; method: immunoSEQ multiplex PCR. This sample yields some 7,000 clones, of which about four fifths are seen a single time; 12% belongs to the top ten. As regards this clone: As yet, its antigen is unknown.

Normal lung sampling was at least 3 cm from the tumour, as distant as possible. CDR1 is SGHTA, CDR2 FQGNSA, per germline. CDR3 length: 15 residues. V was clipped by 5 bases and J by 7 bases; unmatched bases: 8. Study-wide results and limits: TIL tumour reactivity correlated with maximal tumour-associated clone frequency in adenocarcinoma.

The chain has TRBV7-2 and TRBJ1-6, with 7 bases lining up with TRBD1. Sequencing was carried out using non-adjacent lung tissue. The receptor was isolated from a human donor with non-small cell lung cancer. The DNA for the CDR3 is TGTGCCAGCAGCCCCGAGGGGGCGTGGAATTCACCCCTCCACTTT. It translates to CASSPEGAWNSPLHF.